This TCR beta chain originates from a study of blood T cell repertoires in COVID-19. Study overall: Researchers got acute and convalescent COVID-19 samples from the United States, Italy and Spain.

The CDR3 extends over 14 amino acids. Germline values: CDR1 KGHSH, CDR2 LQKENI. Trimming removed 3 bases from V and 2 bases from J, with 11 bases in between. The participants were between about 18 and 90 years old and came from under 25 US areas. Allocation to cohorts depended on clinical history reported by the participants. Per the original data handling: Nucleated cell number was recorded as an estimate derived from reference gene primer amplification. Some clones are missing from TCRdb's copy, which holds only in-frame ones; the method was immunoSEQ multiplex PCR. That table gives V, J and clone size, and the DNA gave D and trimming. The sample carries 200,000 to 250,000 clones, approximately 90% recorded once.

Sequencing was performed on PBMCs or T cells enriched from blood (not recorded which). The clonotype was recovered from a woman between 18 and 30 years old who had recovered from COVID-19. The chain joins TRBV18 to TRBJ2-7; D is uncertain. CDR3 DNA: TGTGCCAGCTCACCTGGAGAGCTAACCTACGAGCAGTACTTC. It yields the protein CASSPGELTYEQYF.